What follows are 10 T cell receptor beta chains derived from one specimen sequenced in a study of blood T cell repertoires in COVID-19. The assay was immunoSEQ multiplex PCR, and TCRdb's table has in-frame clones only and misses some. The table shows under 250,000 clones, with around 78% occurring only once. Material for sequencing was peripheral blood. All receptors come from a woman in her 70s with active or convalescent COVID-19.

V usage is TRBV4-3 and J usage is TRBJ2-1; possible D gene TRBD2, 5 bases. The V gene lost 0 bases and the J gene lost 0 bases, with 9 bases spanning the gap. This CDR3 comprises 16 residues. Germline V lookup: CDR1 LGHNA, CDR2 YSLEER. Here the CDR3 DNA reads TGCGCCAGCAGCCAAGACAGCGGTTTCTCCTACAATGAGCAGTTCTTC. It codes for CASSQDSGFSYNEQFF.

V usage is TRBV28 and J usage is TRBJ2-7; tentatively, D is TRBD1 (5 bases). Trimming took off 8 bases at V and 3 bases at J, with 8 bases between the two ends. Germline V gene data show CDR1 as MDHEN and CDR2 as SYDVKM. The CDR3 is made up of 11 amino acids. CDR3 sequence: CASHQGYEQYF. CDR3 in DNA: TGTGCCAGCCACCAGGGCTACGAGCAGTACTTC.

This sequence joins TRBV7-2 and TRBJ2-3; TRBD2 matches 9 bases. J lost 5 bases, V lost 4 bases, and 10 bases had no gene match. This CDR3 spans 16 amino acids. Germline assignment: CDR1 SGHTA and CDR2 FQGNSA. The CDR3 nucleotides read TGTGCCAGCAGCTCAGCCTTAGCGGGGGCTGGAGATACGCAGTATTTT. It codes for CASSSALAGAGDTQYF.

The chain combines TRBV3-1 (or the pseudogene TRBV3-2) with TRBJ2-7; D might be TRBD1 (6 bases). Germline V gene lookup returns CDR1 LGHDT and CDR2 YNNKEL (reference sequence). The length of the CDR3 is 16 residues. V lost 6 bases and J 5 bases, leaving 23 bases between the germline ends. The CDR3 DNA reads TGTGCCAGCAGTCACTCTGGGGGCCCCGACCAGAACGAGCAGTACTTC. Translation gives CASSHSGGPDQNEQYF.

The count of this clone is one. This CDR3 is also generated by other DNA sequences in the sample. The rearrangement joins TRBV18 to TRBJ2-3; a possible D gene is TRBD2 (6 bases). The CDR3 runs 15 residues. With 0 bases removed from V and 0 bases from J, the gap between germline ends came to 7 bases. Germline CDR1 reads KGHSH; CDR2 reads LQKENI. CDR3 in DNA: TGTGCCAGCTCACCACCCGGGGGTAGCACAGATACGCAGTATTTT. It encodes CASSPPGGSTDTQYF. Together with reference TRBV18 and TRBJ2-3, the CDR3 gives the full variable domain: NAGVMQNPRHLVRRRGQEARLRCSPMKGHSHVYWYRQLPEEGLKFMVYLQKENIIDESGMPKERFSAEFPKEGPSILRIQQVVRGDSAAYFCASSPPGGSTDTQYFGPGTRLTVL.

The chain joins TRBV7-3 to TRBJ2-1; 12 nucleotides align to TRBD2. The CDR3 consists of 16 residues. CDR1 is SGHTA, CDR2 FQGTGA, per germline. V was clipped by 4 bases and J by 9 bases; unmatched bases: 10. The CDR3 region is CASSSPGLAGRGEQFF. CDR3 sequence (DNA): TGTGCCAGCAGCTCCCCCGGACTAGCGGGGAGGGGTGAGCAGTTCTTC.

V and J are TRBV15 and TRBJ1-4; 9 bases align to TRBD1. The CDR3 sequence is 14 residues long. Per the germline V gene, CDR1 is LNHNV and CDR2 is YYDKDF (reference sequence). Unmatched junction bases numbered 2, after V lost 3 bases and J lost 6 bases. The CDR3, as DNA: TGTGCCACCAGCAGCCGGACAGGGGATGAAAAACTGTTTTTT. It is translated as CATSSRTGDEKLFF.

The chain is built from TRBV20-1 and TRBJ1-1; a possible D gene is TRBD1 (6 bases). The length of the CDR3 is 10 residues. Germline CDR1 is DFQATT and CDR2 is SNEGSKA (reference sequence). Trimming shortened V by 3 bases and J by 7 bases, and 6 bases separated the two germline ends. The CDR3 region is CSASRGEAFF. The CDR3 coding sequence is TGCAGTGCTAGCAGGGGTGAAGCTTTCTTT.

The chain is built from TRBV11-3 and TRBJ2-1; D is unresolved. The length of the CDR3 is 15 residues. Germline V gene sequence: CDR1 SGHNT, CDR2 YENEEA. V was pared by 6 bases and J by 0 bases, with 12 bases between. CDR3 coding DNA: TGTGCCAGCAGTGTGGGCCCGCCCTCCTACAATGAGCAGTTCTTC. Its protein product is CASSVGPPSYNEQFF.

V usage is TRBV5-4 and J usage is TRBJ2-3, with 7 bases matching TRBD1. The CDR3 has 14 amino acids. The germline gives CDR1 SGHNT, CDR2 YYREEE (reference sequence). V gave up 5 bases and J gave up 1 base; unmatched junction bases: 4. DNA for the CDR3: TGTGCCAGCAGTTCAACAGGGGGCACAGATACGCAGTATTTT. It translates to CASSSTGGTDTQYF.